These 30 T cell receptor beta chains were sequenced from one sample in a study of T cell clonality in common variable immunodeficiency. Assay used: immunoSEQ multiplex PCR; TCRdb lists only in-frame clones, some missing. The sample holds approximately 52,000 clones, and no clone turns up only once. Sequenced input: peripheral blood mononuclear cells. These receptor sequences come from a person aged 18 to 70 in good health.

This clone was detected many times. The read stops 3 residues short of the end of the CDR3; the missing end is completed from the germline J gene. The chain employs TRBV30 and TRBJ1-1; D is uncertain. Germline V gene sequence: CDR1 GTSNPN, CDR2 SVGIG (reference sequence). Trimming left V 0 bases short and J 3 bases short, with 14 bases between. The CDR3 is made up of 15 amino acids. CDR3 DNA, as far as it was read: TGTGCCTGGAGTGTTAACCTTAACTTGGACACTGAA. Translated: CAWSVNLNLDTE. The CDR3 as a whole reads CAWSVNLNLDTEAFF.

The CDR3 sequence: CASSIGLGHHNDYTF. The DNA read from the CDR3 is TGTGCCAGTAGTATAGGCCTTGGACACCACAATGAC. The chain uses TRBV19 and TRBJ1-2, with D maybe TRBD1 (5 bases). The sequence runs out 3 residues before the end of the CDR3; the remainder is reconstructed from the germline J gene. Germline loops: CDR1 LNHDA, CDR2 SQIVND (reference sequence). The CDR3 is 15 residues long.

The sample holds many counts of this clone. The missing CDR3 end, 3 residues past where the read stops, is filled in from the germline J gene. The chain is built from TRBV5-1 and TRBJ1-6; 9 bases map to TRBD1. With V trimmed by 3 bases and J by 5 bases, 3 bases remained unmatched. The CDR3 is 15 residues long. Germline CDR1 and CDR2: SGHRS and YFSETQ. The CDR3: CASSWDREDNSPLHF. The sequenced part of the CDR3 DNA is TGCGCCAGCAGCTGGGACAGGGAGGATAATTCACCC. Using reference TRBV5-1 and TRBJ1-6 for the parts outside the CDR3, the full variable domain is KAGVTQTPRYLIKTRGQQVTLSCSPISGHRSVSWYQQTPGQGLQFLFEYFSETQRNKGNFPGRFSGRQFSNSRSEMNVSTLELGDSALYLCASSWDREDNSPLHFGNGTRLTVT.

This clone was seen many times. With the read ending 3 residues before the CDR3 end, the germline J gene is used to fill in that end. V usage is TRBV2 and J usage is TRBJ2-7; TRBD2 matches 12 bases. After removal of 9 bases from V and 5 bases from J, the junction contained 8 bases not matched to a gene. Germline V gene sequence: CDR1 SNHLY, CDR2 FYNNEI. The CDR3 loop spans 14 amino acids. The CDR3 region is CASKPGLAGDEQYF. CDR3 DNA, as far as it was read: TGTGCCAGTAAACCGGGACTAGCGGGCGACGAG.

The sample holds many counts of this clone. The read gets to within 3 residues of the CDR3 end, and the germline J gene fills in the rest. The rearrangement uses TRBV7-6 and TRBJ2-7, with 9 bases fitting TRBD2. The CDR3 runs 15 residues. With V trimmed by 1 base and J by 5 bases, 6 bases remained unmatched. Germline V gene sequence: CDR1 SGHVS, CDR2 FNYEAQ. Incomplete CDR3 DNA: TGTGCCAGCAGCTTAGGGACTAGCGATCTCAACGAG. Protein sequence: CASSLGTSDLNE. Given in full, the CDR3 is CASSLGTSDLNEQYF.

There are many counts of this clone. The observed sequence ends 3 residues before the CDR3 terminus, with the missing tail filled in from the germline J gene. This chain links TRBV6-1 with TRBJ1-3, with D possibly being TRBD1 (5 bases). There are 16 residues in the CDR3. From germline, CDR1 is MNHNS and CDR2 SASEGT. V lost 4 bases and J lost 0, with 13 bases in between. The part of the CDR3 DNA that was read is TGTGCCAGCAGTGTTACCCGACAGATCTCTGGAAACACC. Encoded protein: CASSVTRQISGNT. The complete CDR3 sequence is CASSVTRQISGNTIYF.

This clone was recorded many times. Read sequence stops 3 residues before the CDR3 end, and the germline J gene provides the missing end. V and J are TRBV27 and TRBJ2-3; 10 bases match TRBD2. The germline gives CDR1 MNHEY, CDR2 SMNVEV (reference sequence). The CDR3 is made up of 14 amino acids. The V segment lost 6 bases and the J segment 0 bases; nucleotides outside the gene matches: 0. Here the CDR3 reads CASRLAGSTDTQYF. The sequenced part of the CDR3 DNA is TGTGCCAGCAGACTAGCGGGGAGCACAGATACG.

This clone was seen many times. Coverage ceases 3 residues before the CDR3 finishes, and the germline J gene fills in the end. J is TRBJ2-1 and V is TRBV7-9, with a possible D match to TRBD2 (6 bases). V dropped 4 bases and J dropped 8 bases, with 18 bases sitting between them. This CDR3 spans 15 amino acids. Looked up from germline, CDR1 is SEHNR and CDR2 is FQNEAQ (reference sequence). CDR3 bases read: TGTGCCAGCAGCTACAGCGGCGGGGTTACTCATGAG. Translation: CASSYSGGVTHE. The entire CDR3 protein is CASSYSGGVTHEQFF.

The sample holds many counts of this clone. Sequencing ends 3 residues short of the CDR3 end; the germline J gene provides the rest. The V and J genes are TRBV20-1 and TRBJ2-1, with TRBD2 identical over 16 bases. The V segment lost 4 bases and the J segment 5 bases; nucleotides outside the gene matches: 8. The CDR3 spans 17 residues. Germline CDR1 reads DFQATT; CDR2 reads SNEGSKA (reference sequence). The CDR3 bases that were read are TGCAGTGCTAACCTTCCGGGACTAGCGGGAGGGAACAATGAG. Protein: CSANLPGLAGGNNE. The entire CDR3 reads CSANLPGLAGGNNEQFF.

This clone appeared many times. With the read ending 3 residues before the CDR3 end, the germline J gene is used to fill in that end. The chain combines TRBV18 with TRBJ2-5; possible D gene TRBD2, 6 bases. The CDR3 spans 15 residues. Germline V gene lookup returns CDR1 KGHSH and CDR2 LQKENI. V dropped 4 bases and J dropped 3 bases, with 15 bases sitting between them. CDR3: CASSQAGGVEETQYF. The sequenced CDR3 bases are TGTGCCAGCTCACAGGCTGGAGGGGTGGAAGAGACC.

As concerns this clone: The CDR3 end falls 3 residues outside the read, so it is completed with the germline J gene. This chain uses TRBV6-1 with TRBJ1-6; D remains ambiguous. This CDR3 spans 15 amino acids. V was shortened by 1 base and J by 7 bases, with 11 bases between the two germline ends. Per germline, CDR1 MNHNS and CDR2 SASEGT. The DNA read from the CDR3 is TGTGCCAGCAGTGAAGTAACAGATCCAAATTCACCC. Translating it yields CASSEVTDPNSP. The whole CDR3 sequence is CASSEVTDPNSPLHF.

This clone has a count of ten or more. The sequenced fragment ends 3 residues before the CDR3 boundary, so the rest is inferred from the germline J gene. This chain links TRBV20-1 with TRBJ2-4, with 7 positions matching TRBD1. Trimming took 6 bases from V and 5 from J; bases not matched to a gene: 13. Germline loops: CDR1 DFQATT, CDR2 SNEGSKA (reference sequence). The CDR3 runs 15 residues. The CDR3 DNA, read in part, is TGCAGTGCCCCCGGACCCAACAGGGGACAAAACATT. This sequence encodes CSAPGPNRGQNI. The full CDR3 protein reads CSAPGPNRGQNIQYF.

This clone was counted many times. Germline and junction disagree at one end, which may indicate a read error. The DNA ends 3 residues before the CDR3 does, and the rest of the CDR3 is filled in from the germline J gene. V is TRBV7-7 and J is TRBJ2-5; TRBD1 agrees at 8 bases. There are 13 residues in the CDR3. Germline V gene lookup returns CDR1 SSHAT and CDR2 FNYEAQ (reference sequence). The DNA read from the CDR3 is TGTGCTAGCAGCTCCGACAGGGGTGAGACC. It yields the protein CASSSDRGET. The complete CDR3 sequence is CASSSDRGETQYF.

This clone was counted a few times. The read comes to an end 3 residues before the CDR3 does, leaving the germline J gene to fill in the end. The chain links TRBV5-1 to TRBJ2-1; 7 bases are shared with TRBD2. CDR3 size: 15 residues. Germline assignment: CDR1 SGHRS and CDR2 YFSETQ. J gave up 8 bases and V 6 bases, and 14 bases lay outside the gene matches. CDR3 DNA, as far as it was read: TGCGCCAGCACCCCGGTCGGGACTATCGTCGATGAG. This translates into CASTPVGTIVDE. The whole CDR3 sequence is CASTPVGTIVDEQFF.

This clone has at least ten counts. From the germline J gene comes the end of the CDR3, since the read stops 3 residues before it. V usage is TRBV10-3 and J usage is TRBJ2-5; D gene unclear. The CDR3 sequence is 12 residues long. CDR1 is ENHRY, CDR2 SYGVKD, per germline. V lost 4 bases to trimming and J lost 1 base, with 4 bases between them. The sequenced part of the CDR3 DNA is TGTGCCATCAGTGTATCCCAAGAGACC. Amino acids: CAISVSQET. The whole CDR3 protein is CAISVSQETQYF.

This clone was observed many times. The sequence runs out 3 residues before the end of the CDR3; the remainder is reconstructed from the germline J gene. The chain uses TRBV5-1 and TRBJ2-7; TRBD1 is a possible D gene (5 bases). This CDR3 contains 12 residues. Germline CDR1 is SGHRS and CDR2 is YFSETQ. The V and J ends lost 4 bases and 3 bases respectively, with 8 bases between them. The DNA read from the CDR3 is TGCGCCAGCAGCGATGACAGCTACGAG. It encodes CASSDDSYE. The whole CDR3 is CASSDDSYEQYF.

This clone was seen ten or more times. Sequencing ends 3 residues short of the CDR3 end; the germline J gene provides the rest. The gene calls are TRBV5-4 and TRBJ2-3, with no clear D. CDR3 length equals 12 residues. Between the trimmed V and J ends, which lost 7 bases and 4 bases, there was a span of 10 bases. From germline, CDR1 is SGHNT and CDR2 YYREEE (reference sequence). The CDR3 reads CASGPFPDTQYF. CDR3 bases read: TGTGCCAGCGGCCCCTTTCCAGATACG.

This clone was seen ten or more times. The read finishes 3 residues shy of the CDR3 end, and the germline J gene is used to complete it. The chain has TRBV11-3 and TRBJ1-2; no clear D. The ends were cut back, 5 bases at V and 0 bases at J, with 7 bases in the middle. The CDR3 runs to 13 residues. CDR1 is SGHNT and CDR2 is YENEEA in the germline V gene. The CDR3 is CASSDGSNYGYTF. The covered CDR3 bases are TGTGCCAGCAGCGACGGGTCTAACTATGGC.

This clone was detected many times. The CDR3 goes on 3 residues after the read ends, and that part is filled in from the germline J gene. The rearrangement links TRBV19 to TRBJ1-4, with D tentatively TRBD1 (6 bases). This CDR3 contains 14 residues. CDR1 and CDR2 from the germline V gene are LNHDA and SQIVND (reference sequence). V dropped 3 bases and J dropped 8 bases, with 13 bases sitting between them. CDR3 protein: CASSIQGLGEKLFF. CDR3 DNA (partial): TGTGCCAGTAGTATCCAGGGGCTGGGAGAAAAA.

This clone was counted many times. From the germline J gene comes the end of the CDR3, since the read stops 3 residues before it. This chain uses TRBV5-4 with TRBJ2-1; D uncertain. The V gene lost 4 bases and the J gene lost 8 bases, with 13 bases spanning the gap. This CDR3 is 13 amino acids long. From germline, CDR1 is SGHNT and CDR2 YYREEE (reference sequence). This CDR3 reads CASSRGRYDEQFF. CDR3 DNA (partial): TGTGCCAGCAGCCGTGGCCGTTATGATGAG.

This clone was counted many times. The read terminates 3 residues ahead of where the CDR3 ends, so the germline J gene completes it. The gene calls are TRBV18 and TRBJ2-5, with 9 bases identical to TRBD1. The CDR3 runs to 15 residues. Looked up from germline, CDR1 is KGHSH and CDR2 is LQKENI. The V gene end was trimmed by 6 bases and the J gene end by 5 bases; junction bases not matched to a gene: 10. CDR3 region: CASSYRDREQETQYF. The sequenced CDR3 bases are TGTGCCAGCTCGTACAGGGACAGGGAACAGGAGACC.

For this clone: The read gets to within 3 residues of the CDR3 end, and the germline J gene fills in the rest. The chain couples TRBV11-1 to TRBJ2-6, with D perhaps TRBD2 (5 bases). CDR1 is SGHAT, CDR2 FQDESV, per germline (reference sequence). V was shortened by 6 bases and J by 2 bases, with 8 bases between the two germline ends. This CDR3 contains 14 residues. CDR3 region: CASSRGPGANVLTF. The covered CDR3 bases are TGTGCCAGCAGTCGGGGTCCTGGGGCCAACGTC.

In its sample, this clone was seen many times. Read coverage stops 3 residues before the CDR3 terminus; the germline J gene supplies the remainder. The chain uses TRBV7-9 and TRBJ2-3; TRBD2 matches at 7 bases. CDR3 length equals 15 residues. CDR1 and CDR2 (germline): SEHNR, FQNEAQ (reference sequence). V was pared by 1 base and J by 7 bases, with 8 bases of the junction left unmatched. This chain's CDR3 is CASSLEAGSWNTQYF. CDR3 DNA, as far as it was read: TGTGCCAGCAGCTTAGAAGCGGGAAGCTGGAATACG. The complete variable domain, with remaining parts taken from reference TRBV7-9 and TRBJ2-3, reads DTGVSQNPRHKITKRGQNVTFRCDPISEHNRLYWYRQTLGQGPEFLTYFQNEAQLEKSRLLSDRFSAERPKGSFSTLEIQRTEQGDSAMYLCASSLEAGSWNTQYFGPGTRLTVL.

This clone was detected many times. The read ends 3 residues shy of where the CDR3 ends; the end is completed using the germline J gene. This chain uses TRBV7-2 with TRBJ1-2, with D unresolved. Deletions cut 5 bases from V and 3 bases from J, with 13 bases between. Germline-derived CDR1 and CDR2 are SGHTA and FQGNSA. This CDR3 is 14 amino acids long. CDR3 DNA (partial): TGTGCCAGCAGCGCACGAGTGGCGGACTATGGC. Its translation is CASSARVADYG. In full, the CDR3 is CASSARVADYGYTF. The full variable domain, completed using reference TRBV7-2 and TRBJ1-2, is GAGVSQSPSNKVTEKGKDVELRCDPISGHTALYWYRQSLGQGLEFLIYFQGNSAPDKSGLPSDRFSAERTGGSVSTLTIQRTQQEDSAVYLCASSARVADYGYTFGSGTRLTVV.

This clone came up many times. The read comes to an end 3 residues before the CDR3 does, leaving the germline J gene to fill in the end. The same CDR3 also results from other DNA sequences found in this sample. This chain connects TRBV19 to TRBJ1-3; D may be TRBD1 (5 bases). The germline V and J ends were trimmed by 9 bases and 5 bases, with 14 bases remaining between them. This CDR3 comprises 13 residues. Germline loops: CDR1 LNHDA, CDR2 SQIVND (reference sequence). The chain's CDR3 is CASLPTARNTIYF. The sequenced part of the CDR3 DNA is TGTGCCAGCTTACCGACAGCAAGAAACACC.

There are many counts of this clone. At one end, the junction sequence differs from germline, possibly due to a read error. Other nucleotide sequences from this sample produce the same CDR3. This CDR3 reads CASSQELAGGADTQYF. The part of the CDR3 DNA that was read is TGCGCCAGCAGCCAAGAGCTAGCGGGAGGAGCAGATACG. J is TRBJ2-3 and V is TRBV4-2; 11 positions agree with TRBD2. The DNA ends 3 residues before the CDR3 does, and the rest of the CDR3 is filled in from the germline J gene. The CDR3 is 16 amino acids. In germline, CDR1 is LGHNA, CDR2 YNFKEQ.

This clone was recorded at least ten times. CDR3 DNA, as far as it was read: TGTGCCAGCTTTGAGCTAGCGGGATTGTATGAG. Translation: CASFELAGLYE. The whole CDR3 protein reads CASFELAGLYEQFF. The V call is TRBV7-9, the J call TRBJ2-1; TRBD2 matches at 9 bases. The CDR3 extends 3 residues past the end of the read, so its final part is completed from the germline J gene. The germline V gene has CDR1 SEHNR and CDR2 FQNEAQ (reference sequence). The V gene end was trimmed by 8 bases and the J gene end by 8 bases; junction bases not matched to a gene: 10. This CDR3 spans 14 amino acids.

This clone appeared many times. The read halts 3 residues ahead of the CDR3 end, with the missing end drawn from the germline J gene. This rearrangement joins TRBV7-2 to TRBJ1-2; 8 bases are a match to TRBD1. CDR1 and CDR2 from the germline V gene are SGHTA and FQGNSA. The CDR3 sequence is 15 residues long. V lost 5 bases to trimming and J lost 5 bases; unmatched junction nucleotides: 10. The CDR3 here is CASSPQGVINYGYTF. Partial CDR3 DNA: TGTGCCAGCAGCCCACAGGGGGTGATCAATTATGGC.

Details on this clone: With the read ending 3 residues before the CDR3 end, the germline J gene is used to fill in that end. This sequence joins TRBV5-1 and TRBJ2-7, with a possible D match to TRBD2 (5 bases). Looked up from germline, CDR1 is SGHRS and CDR2 is YFSETQ. V lost 0 bases, J lost 6 bases, and 10 bases lay in between. The CDR3 contains 13 residues. CDR3 DNA (partial): TGCGCCAGCAGCTTGGTTTCCGCGGGCGAG. Translation: CASSLVSAGE. The whole CDR3 sequence reads CASSLVSAGEQYF.

This clone was recorded at least ten times. The read comes to an end 3 residues before the CDR3 does, leaving the germline J gene to fill in the end. The chain couples TRBV6-1 to TRBJ2-2; 8 bases line up with TRBD1. Germline CDR1 is MNHNS and CDR2 is SASEGT. This CDR3 has 15 residues. Incomplete CDR3 DNA: TGTGCCAGCAGTGAGGGACAGGCCGATAATTCACCG. Translation gives CASSEGQADNSP. The whole CDR3 reads CASSEGQADNSPLFF.